A single sample is the source of the 7 T cell receptor beta chains below, sequenced in a study of blood T cell repertoires in COVID-19. The assay was immunoSEQ multiplex PCR, and TCRdb's table has in-frame clones only and misses some. The sample lists roughly 230,000 clones; around four fifths were seen once. The specimen sequenced was peripheral blood. These receptors originate from a man aged 40-55 years with active or convalescent COVID-19.

This clone was recorded once. The sample carries other DNA sequences with the same CDR3. The chain joins TRBV19 to TRBJ2-2; 14 bases are a match to TRBD2. This CDR3 spans 20 amino acids. CDR1 LNHDA and CDR2 SQIVND come from the germline V gene (reference sequence). V lost 3 bases, J lost 6 bases, and 15 bases stayed unmatched. The DNA of the CDR3 is TGTGCCAGTAGTATGGATGGGACTAGCGGGGGAGGTCGGTCCTCCGGGGAGCTGTTTTTT. Its translation is CASSMDGTSGGGRSSGELFF.

V gene TRBV6-2 or TRBV6-3 combines with J gene TRBJ2-7, with 8 bases fitting TRBD2. Germline CDR1 MNHEY, CDR2 SVGEGT. The junction had 8 bases not matched to a gene; V was cut back by 5 bases and J by 2 bases. This CDR3 is built from 15 residues. CDR3 nucleotide sequence: TGTGCCAGCAGTGGCTTGAGCGGGGGAACCTACGAGCAGTACTTC. It codes for CASSGLSGGTYEQYF.

V is TRBV7-2 and J is TRBJ2-3; 7 bases line up with TRBD2. V gave up 9 bases and J gave up 2 bases; unmatched junction bases: 14. Germline V gene lookup returns CDR1 SGHTA and CDR2 FQGNSA. The CDR3 totals 16 residues. In DNA form, the CDR3 reads TGTGCCAGTGGACCTGGGGGGGGAAGGGCCACAGATACGCAGTATTTT. This gives the protein CASGPGGGRATDTQYF.

V is TRBV7-8 and J is TRBJ1-5, with TRBD1 matching over 9 bases. V trimming: 2 bases; J trimming: 4 bases; junction bases outside the gene matches: 18. The CDR3 runs 20 residues. From germline, CDR1 is SGHVS and CDR2 FQNEAQ. In DNA, the CDR3 is TGTGCCAGCAGCTTACTTGCGACAGGGGGTTCTCTCCTGCTGAATCAGCCCCAGCATTTT. Residues: CASSLLATGGSLLLNQPQHF.

This sequence joins TRBV23-1 and TRBJ2-6; a possible D gene is TRBD1 (6 bases). TRBV23-1 is treated as an ORF (open reading frame) with a function not yet certain. The CDR3 has 19 amino acids. V was clipped by 4 bases and J by 0 bases, with 19 bases between them. Written as DNA, the CDR3 is TGCGCCAGCAGTCTCACCCGGACAGCGGAAAGCTCTGGGGCCAACGTCCTGACTTTC. Translated: CASSLTRTAESSGANVLTF.

The chain employs TRBV18 and TRBJ1-1; possible D gene TRBD1, 5 bases. The germline V gene encodes CDR1 KGHSH and CDR2 LQKENI. V lost 6 bases, J lost 1 base, and 21 bases lay in between. The CDR3 runs 17 residues. CDR3 nucleotide sequence: TGTGCCAGCTCTTCCCTGGGGGGGAAGGGTAAGAACACTGAAGCTTTCTTT. Protein product: CASSSLGGKGKNTEAFF.

The chain links TRBV5-6 to TRBJ2-4, with D perhaps TRBD1 (6 bases). Per germline, CDR1 SGHDT and CDR2 YYEEEE. CDR3 length: 14 amino acids. The ends were cut back, 2 bases at V and 3 bases at J, with 9 bases in the middle. CDR3 bases: TGTGCCAGCAGCTTCTCAGGGGACAAAAACATTCAGTACTTC. Protein: CASSFSGDKNIQYF.